These 2 T cell receptor beta chains were sequenced from one sample in a study of blood T cells in healthy people across ages. For the second PCR, which ran for about 6 to 11 cycles, a sample-barcoded 5' primer and a J-beta primer mix were used. TCRdb itself ran the 5' RACE reads through MiXCR, one entry per CDR3 protein. The table includes a few hundred thousand distinct CDR3 sequences, approximately 26% detected once. Separately, the same data were catalogued under a study of T cells of mothers and their children.

The sample consisted of blood. The origin of the receptors is a boy aged 2-9 years in good health.

A few counts support this clonotype. This chain joins TRBV19 and TRBJ2-4; D ambiguous. V was clipped by 10 bases and J by 7 bases, with 14 bases between them. The CDR3 contains 12 residues. The germline V gene encodes CDR1 LNHDA and CDR2 SQIVND (reference sequence). The CDR3 sequence is CATGPGRNIQYF. The CDR3 coding sequence is TGTGCCACCGGACCCGGGCGGAACATTCAGTACTTC.

This clonotype was picked up a small number of times. The chain combines TRBV7-6 with TRBJ2-2; 9 nucleotides agree with TRBD2. CDR1 is SGHVS, CDR2 FNYEAQ, per germline. After removal of 0 bases from V and 5 bases from J, the junction contained 1 base not matched to a gene. The CDR3 totals 15 residues. The CDR3 sequence is CASSLASGRTGELFF. The CDR3 DNA reads as TGTGCCAGCAGCTTAGCTAGCGGGAGAACCGGGGAGCTGTTTTTT. Together with reference TRBV7-6 and TRBJ2-2, the CDR3 gives the full variable domain: GAGVSQSPRYKVTKRGQDVALRCDPISGHVSLYWYRQALGQGPEFLTYFNYEAQQDKSGLPNDRFSAERPEGSISTLTIQRTEQRDSAMYRCASSLASGRTGELFFGEGSRLTVL.